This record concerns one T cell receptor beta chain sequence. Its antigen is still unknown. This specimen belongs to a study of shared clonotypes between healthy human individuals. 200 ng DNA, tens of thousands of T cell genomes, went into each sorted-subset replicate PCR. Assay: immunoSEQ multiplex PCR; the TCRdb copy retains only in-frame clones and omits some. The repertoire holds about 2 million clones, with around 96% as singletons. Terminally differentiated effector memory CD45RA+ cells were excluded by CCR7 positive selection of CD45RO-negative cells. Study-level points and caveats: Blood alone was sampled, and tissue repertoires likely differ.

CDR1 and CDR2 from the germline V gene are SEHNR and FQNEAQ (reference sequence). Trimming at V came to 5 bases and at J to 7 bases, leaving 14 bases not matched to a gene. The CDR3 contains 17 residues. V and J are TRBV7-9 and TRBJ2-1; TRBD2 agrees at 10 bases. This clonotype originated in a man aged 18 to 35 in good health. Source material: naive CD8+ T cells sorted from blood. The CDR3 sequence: CASSPKPPGLAFNEQFF. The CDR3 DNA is TGTGCCAGCAGCCCTAAACCACCGGGACTAGCGTTTAATGAGCAGTTCTTC.